Listed below are T cell receptor beta chains from one sample, sequenced in a study of shared clonotypes between healthy human individuals. The repertoire was sequenced with immunoSEQ multiplex PCR; TCRdb's copy has only in-frame clones and lacks some. The table lists around 510,000 clones, roughly four fifths of them singletons. Sequenced sample: PBMCs. Receptors were obtained from a woman between 35 and 50 years old in good health. Some clones in this sample may be carry-over from other donors' samples. Each CDR3 is given with its conserved first and last residue. D genes are given only for firm matches. The size entry is marked missing in some rows and otherwise reads once, few, many or a size class.

size	V	J	D	DNA	CDR3
-	TRBV19	TRBJ2-2	-	TGTGCCAGCTCGGGACACCTGAACACCGGGGAGCTGTTTTTT	CASSGHLNTGELFF
-	TRBV11-3	TRBJ2-1	-	TGTGCCAGCAGCGGGGGACTTTTGGACAATGAGCAGTTCTTC	CASSGGLLDNEQFF
few	TRBV2	TRBJ2-1	-	TGTGCCAGCAGTGAAAGGCTACAATACAATGAGCAGTTCTTC	CASSERLQYNEQFF
-	TRBV11-3	TRBJ2-7	-	TGTGCCAGCAGCTCCGGGACTTACGAGCAGTACTTC	CASSSGTYEQYF
-	TRBV7-2	TRBJ2-3	TRBD2	TGTGCCAGCAGCAGACGACTAGCGGGAGGGCTCGATACGCAGTATTTT	CASSRRLAGGLDTQYF
-	TRBV28	TRBJ2-7	TRBD2	TGTGCCAGCAGTTCCGACCTACTAGCGGGAAGATACGAGCAGTACTTC	CASSSDLLAGRYEQYF
-	TRBV7-8	TRBJ1-1	-	TGTGCCAGCTCTAAGCCGGATCCCACTGAAGCTTTCTTT	CASSKPDPTEAFF
many	TRBV5-6	TRBJ2-3	-	TGTGCCAGCTCCTCAGGGGGGCCCACAGATACGCAGTATTTT	CASSSGGPTDTQYF
-	TRBV19	TRBJ2-5	-	TGTGCCAGTAGTTACCTTCCCGCAGGGAGGACGGAGACCCAGTACTTC	CASSYLPAGRTETQYF
-	TRBV29-1	TRBJ2-7	-	TGCAGCGTTGATCAGGGAGGCGACGAGCAGTACTTC	CSVDQGGDEQYF
once	TRBV5-6	TRBJ2-1	-	TGTGCCAGCAGCTTTGGCCAGGACTCCTTTGGCAATGAGCAGTTCTTC	CASSFGQDSFGNEQFF
-	TRBV7-9	TRBJ2-7	TRBD1	TGTGCCAGCAGCGTCTATCCGGGACAGGGGAGGTACGAGCAGTACTTC	CASSVYPGQGRYEQYF
many	TRBV6-1	TRBJ2-7	-	TGTGCCAGCAGTGAACAAGAGGAGGGCTACGAGCAGTACTTC	CASSEQEEGYEQYF
-	TRBV18	TRBJ2-1	TRBD1	TGTGCCAGCTCCGGGACAGGGGGCCGGTATGAGCAGTTCTTC	CASSGTGGRYEQFF
many	TRBV5-5	TRBJ1-1	-	TGTGCCAGCAGCTTAGGCCCTGAAGCTTTCTTT	CASSLGPEAFF
-	TRBV10-3	TRBJ1-4	-	TGTGCCATCAGTGTTATTGGACAGACTAATGAAAAACTGTTTTTT	CAISVIGQTNEKLFF
-	TRBV2	TRBJ1-1	TRBD1	TGTGCCAGCAGCCCGGGGACAGCCCTGTGGGGTGAAGCTTTCTTT	CASSPGTALWGEAFF
-	TRBV9	TRBJ2-3	TRBD2	TGTGCCAGCAGCGTAGTTGCTAGCGGATACACAGATACGCAGTATTTT	CASSVVASGYTDTQYF
-	TRBV7-9	TRBJ1-2	-	TGTGCTCTCCGGGGATATGGCTACACCTTC	CALRGYGYTF
-	TRBV27	TRBJ2-5	TRBD2	TGTGCCAGCAGTTTACCGCACGGGACTAGCGGGAGTGGGGAGACCCAGTACTTC	CASSLPHGTSGSGETQYF
-	TRBV27	TRBJ2-5	TRBD1	TGTGCCAGCAGTGGGACAGGGAGAGGAGAGACCCAGTACTTC	CASSGTGRGETQYF
-	TRBV2	TRBJ2-5	-	TGTGCCAGCTCGCGGGGCCAAGAGACCCAGTACTTC	CASSRGQETQYF
-	TRBV5-1	TRBJ2-5	TRBD1	TGCGCCAGCAGCCTGGGACAGACTAAAGAGACCCAGTACTTC	CASSLGQTKETQYF
-	TRBV19	TRBJ2-1	TRBD2	TGTGCCAGTAGTACGCCCGGGGGGGCGGGATACAATGAGCAGTTCTTC	CASSTPGGAGYNEQFF
-	TRBV4-2	TRBJ2-3	-	TGTGCCAGCAGCCAAGGCAACGGGCGCACAGATACGCAGTATTTT	CASSQGNGRTDTQYF
-	TRBV18	TRBJ2-7	-	TGTGCCAGCTCACCAGGAGTAAGGGGGGGCGAGCAGTACTTC	CASSPGVRGGEQYF
-	TRBV28	TRBJ2-3	TRBD2	TGTGCCAGCAGCCCGGGAGGCGGGACCACAGATACGCAGTATTTT	CASSPGGGTTDTQYF
-	TRBV10-3	TRBJ1-2	-	TGTGCCATCAGGCCACCCAGGGGAAACTATGGCTACACCTTC	CAIRPPRGNYGYTF
-	TRBV25-1	TRBJ2-2	TRBD2	TGTGCCAGCAGAGCGGGAGCGAACACCGGGGAGCTGTTTTTT	CASRAGANTGELFF
-	TRBV11-2	TRBJ2-7	-	TGTGCCAGCAGTCCCCGAATCGGGTACGAGCAATACTTC	CASSPRIGYEQYF
few	TRBV5-4	TRBJ2-5	-	TGTGCCAGCAGCTTGGAAGGTGTATCGGGGACCCAGTACTTC	CASSLEGVSGTQYF
-	TRBV11-2	TRBJ2-2	-	TGTGCCAGCAGCTTAGATTCAGTGGGGGCGCCCGGGGAGCTGTTTTTT	CASSLDSVGAPGELFF
-	TRBV7-3	TRBJ2-6	-	TGTGCCAGCAGTGGAGTGGGTTCAGGGGCCAACGTCCTGACTTTC	CASSGVGSGANVLTF
-	TRBV29-1	TRBJ2-7	TRBD2	TGCAGCGTTTGGACTAGCGGGAACTACGAGCAGTACTTC	CSVWTSGNYEQYF
-	TRBV19	TRBJ2-7	-	TGTGCCAGTACCCCCTGGCCTCGTCGATACGAGCAGTACTTC	CASTPWPRRYEQYF
few	TRBV30	TRBJ1-3	TRBD1	TGTGCCTGGAGCGCAAGGGGGCGTCCCGGAAACACCATATATTTT	CAWSARGRPGNTIYF
-	TRBV5-1	TRBJ2-5	TRBD1	TGCGCCAGCAGCTTAGTGGGACAGGGGGAAACCCAGTACTTC	CASSLVGQGETQYF
once	TRBV14	TRBJ2-3	-	TGTGCCAGCAGCCAATATAAACACACAGATACGCAGTATTTT	CASSQYKHTDTQYF
-	TRBV19	TRBJ1-1	-	TGTGCCAGTACCCATCCGACAGCGTACACTGAAGCTTTCTTT	CASTHPTAYTEAFF
-	TRBV30	TRBJ1-4	-	TGTGCCTGGACCAGCTCGTTGGGTAAACTGTTTTTT	CAWTSSLGKLFF
few	TRBV5-6	TRBJ2-1	-	TGTGCCAGCAGCACGGGCCGGAGGGGCTTCCACAATGAGCAGTTCTTC	CASSTGRRGFHNEQFF
-	TRBV11-2	TRBJ2-3	TRBD1	TGTGCCAGCAGCTCTCGGACAGGGGGCCCTTACACAGATACGCAGTATTTT	CASSSRTGGPYTDTQYF
-	TRBV7-9	TRBJ2-7	TRBD2	TGTGCCAGCAGCCCCCATGCTAGCGGGAGCTCCTACGAGCAGTACTTC	CASSPHASGSSYEQYF
-	TRBV5-1	TRBJ2-7	TRBD1	TGCGCCAGCAGCTTTAACATGCCGGGACAGGGCTACGAGCAGTACTTC	CASSFNMPGQGYEQYF
few	TRBV7-3	TRBJ1-1	TRBD1	TGTGCCAGCAGCTTAACTGGATCAGGGGGTTCGAACACTGAAGCTTTCTTT	CASSLTGSGGSNTEAFF
-	TRBV20-1	TRBJ2-7	-	TGCAGTGCTAGCGACAGCTACGAGCAGTACTTC	CSASDSYEQYF
few	TRBV5-1	TRBJ1-1	-	TGCGCCAGCAGCCTAAGGGAAGGACAGCAGAACACTGAAGCTTTCTTT	CASSLREGQQNTEAFF
once	TRBV19	TRBJ2-7	-	TGTGCCAGTAGTCCGGGGACTTTGCGTTACGAGCAGTACTTC	CASSPGTLRYEQYF
-	TRBV19	TRBJ2-4	TRBD2	TGTGCCAGTAGTAGGATACTAGCGGGAAAAAACATTCAGTACTTC	CASSRILAGKNIQYF
once	TRBV5-1	TRBJ2-2	-	TGCGCCAGCAGACCTACGAACACCGGGGAGCTGTTTTTT	CASRPTNTGELFF
-	TRBV18	TRBJ2-1	-	TGTGCCAGCTCCCCAGGGATGAGTACATACAATGAGCAGTTCTTC	CASSPGMSTYNEQFF
-	TRBV6-1	TRBJ2-5	-	TGTGCCAGCTTTAGGACAGTCCAAGAGACCCAGTACTTC	CASFRTVQETQYF